The 17 T cell receptor beta chains given below trace back to one sample, sequenced in a study of regulatory T cells in long-lasting Graves disease. Assembly of TCR beta libraries relied on iRepertoire HTBI primers together with Arm-PCR of CDR3 regions. TCRdb re-derived calls from the multiplex PCR reads in MiXCR, one entry per CDR3 protein. The data hold a few hundred thousand distinct CDR3 sequences, with about a sixth observed a single time. The time point denotes: newly diagnosed GD, antithyroid drugs for less than 3 months. RNA from PBMCs was the source of the TCR library. The same sample was also studied in work on T cells in Graves' hyperthyroidism and ophthalmopathy.

The input for sequencing was peripheral blood mononuclear cells (PBMCs), taken at new diagnosis, from a patient treated with antithyroid drugs. Receptors originate from a woman aged 18-29 years with Graves disease.

This clonotype was counted ten times or more. The rearrangement links TRBV24-1 to TRBJ2-5, with 9 bases identical to TRBD1. Germline trimming cut 1 base from V and 2 bases from J; bases unmatched to any gene: 4. This CDR3 has 16 residues. Germline assignment: CDR1 KGHDR and CDR2 SFDVKD. CDR3 bases: TGTGCCACCAGTGATTTCGGGACAGGGCCTCAAGAGACCCAGTACTTC. This codes for CATSDFGTGPQETQYF.

This clonotype was observed at least ten times. The chain combines TRBV5-6 with TRBJ1-5; a possible D gene is TRBD1 (5 bases). The CDR3 spans 13 residues. Deletions cut 2 bases from V and 7 bases from J, with 10 bases between. The germline V gene encodes CDR1 SGHDT and CDR2 YYEEEE. The CDR3 is CASSLGVGQPQHF. CDR3 sequence (DNA): TGTGCCAGCAGCTTAGGGGTAGGACAGCCCCAGCATTTT.

This clonotype was seen ten or more times. The rearrangement uses TRBV11-2 and TRBJ2-7, with TRBD1 as a possible D gene (6 bases). Per germline, CDR1 SGHAT and CDR2 FQNNGV. Between the trimmed V and J ends, which lost 5 bases and 4 bases, there was a span of 12 bases. This CDR3 region has 13 residues. CDR3 in amino acids: CASSRGQRYEQYF. Here the CDR3 DNA reads TGTGCCAGCAGCCGAGGACAGCGATACGAGCAGTACTTC.

This clonotype has ten or more counts. The rearrangement links TRBV7-8 to TRBJ2-3; 9 bases are shared with TRBD1. The CDR3 has 15 residues. The germline gives CDR1 SGHVS, CDR2 FQNEAQ. With 4 bases clipped from V and 2 bases from J, the junction kept 4 bases outside the gene matches. The CDR3 loop reads CASSSRDRATDTQYF. In DNA, the CDR3 is TGTGCCAGCAGCTCTCGGGACAGGGCCACAGATACGCAGTATTTT.

The V and J genes are TRBV4-1 and TRBJ2-1; 13 bases map to TRBD2. Losses at the gene ends were 2 bases for V and 5 bases for J; bases not matched to a gene: 6. Germline values: CDR1 MGHRA, CDR2 YSYEKL. This CDR3 is built from 17 residues. Here the CDR3 reads CASSQWTSGSSHNEQFF. The CDR3 coding sequence is TGCGCCAGCAGCCAATGGACTAGCGGGAGTAGCCACAATGAGCAGTTCTTC.

This clonotype was observed a handful of times. A much bigger clone sits one base away, suggesting this may be a read error. This likely comes from a read error, as the CDR3 has no conserved phenylalanine or tryptophan at its end. The chain employs TRBV6-2 or TRBV6-3 and TRBJ2-3; D gene uncertain. Germline values: CDR1 MNHEY, CDR2 SVGEGT. V was trimmed by 5 bases and J by 0 bases, leaving 9 bases between them. The CDR3 length is 14 residues. The chain's CDR3 is CASSESGSTDTQYL. For the CDR3, the DNA is TGTGCCAGCAGTGAATCCGGAAGCACAGATACGCAGTATCTT.

There are many counts of this clonotype. The chain uses TRBV7-3 and TRBJ2-1; TRBD2 agrees at 9 bases. The trim removed 2 bases at V and 8 bases at J, leaving 4 bases unmatched. Per germline, CDR1 SGHTA and CDR2 FQGTGA. This CDR3 region has 14 residues. CDR3 sequence: CASSLAGGPYEQFF. DNA for the CDR3: TGTGCCAGCAGCTTAGCGGGGGGGCCATATGAGCAGTTCTTC.

This clonotype has a count of ten or more. The chain has TRBV7-2 and TRBJ2-3; no clear D gene. The CDR3 contains 15 residues. The germline gives CDR1 SGHTA, CDR2 FQGNSA. Trimming took 6 bases from V and 2 from J, leaving 15 bases between them. The CDR3 nucleotides read TGTGCCAGCAGTATCAATCCGTCTGCCACAGATACGCAGTATTTT. Translating gives CASSINPSATDTQYF.

This clonotype was picked up many times. V gene TRBV20-1 combines with J gene TRBJ2-1, with 9 bases fitting TRBD2. The CDR3 consists of 13 residues. Germline V gives CDR1 DFQATT, CDR2 SNEGSKA (reference sequence). Trimming cost V 6 bases and J 7 bases; bases outside gene matches: 7. The CDR3 DNA follows: TGCAGTGCCGCGGGGGGGGTAGGAAATGAGCAGTTCTTC. Residues: CSAAGGVGNEQFF.

This clonotype was counted ten times or more. V is TRBV11-2 and J is TRBJ2-5, with D perhaps matching TRBD2 (6 bases). The germline V and J ends were trimmed by 0 bases and 0 bases, with 8 bases remaining between them. The CDR3 consists of 15 residues. Germline V gene sequence: CDR1 SGHAT, CDR2 FQNNGV. The CDR3 DNA is TGTGCCAGCAGCTTAGATTGGGGGGACCAAGAGACCCAGTACTTC. Protein sequence: CASSLDWGDQETQYF.

This clonotype was seen repeatedly, ten times or more. The chain combines TRBV2 with TRBJ2-5, with 7 bases fitting TRBD1. The CDR3 totals 13 residues. V dropped 5 bases and J dropped 4; count of bases not matched to a gene: 4. Germline CDR1 reads SNHLY; CDR2 reads FYNNEI. CDR3 in DNA: TGTGCCAGCAGTCAGGGACAGCGAGAGACCCAGTACTTC. Residues: CASSQGQRETQYF.

This clonotype was counted between two and nine times. The CDR3, as DNA: TGTGCCAGCAGTGAAGCGCTTTTAAGTTGGACTGTAACTAATGAAAAACTGTTTTTT. Amino acids: CASSEALLSWTVTNEKLFF. V gene TRBV6-1 combines with J gene TRBJ1-4; D gene ambiguous. Germline V gene data show CDR1 as MNHNS and CDR2 as SASEGT. The CDR3 length is 19 residues. V lost 0 bases and J 1 base, leaving 18 bases between the germline ends.

This clonotype was picked up many times. The genes are TRBV4-1 and TRBJ2-3; either TRBD1 or TRBD2 may supply D (7 bases each). The CDR3 runs 14 residues. Germline CDR1 is MGHRA and CDR2 is YSYEKL. Trimming left V 4 bases short and J 4 bases short, with 12 bases between. CDR3 DNA sequence: TGCGCCAGCAGCCTCCAGGGGGGGGCAGATACGCAGTATTTT. It yields the protein CASSLQGGADTQYF.

In its sample, this clonotype was seen a few times. CDR3 coding DNA: TGTGCCACCAGAAAAGACAGGGTCGGCTATGGCTACACCTTC. Amino acids: CATRKDRVGYGYTF. The chain combines TRBV19 with TRBJ1-2; 7 bases fit TRBD1. The CDR3 has 14 residues. Germline assignment: CDR1 LNHDA and CDR2 SQIVND (reference sequence). V gave up 10 bases and J gave up 4 bases; unmatched junction bases: 12.

V gene TRBV24-1 combines with J gene TRBJ2-7; D remains unclear. CDR3 length equals 14 residues. V lost 4 bases and J 2 bases, leaving 11 bases between the germline ends. The germline V gene encodes CDR1 KGHDR and CDR2 SFDVKD. As DNA, the CDR3 is TGTGCCACCAGTGACCCCGACCGTACCTACGAGCAGTACTTC. This encodes CATSDPDRTYEQYF.

As for this clonotype: Since a much larger clone is just one base distant, this may be a read error. The chain uses TRBV5-1 and TRBJ2-7; 10 bases line up with TRBD2. Germline V gene lookup returns CDR1 SGHRS and CDR2 YFSETQ. The CDR3 extends over 15 amino acids. CDR3 nucleotides: TGCGCCAGCAGCGCTGGACTAGCGGTGTCCTTCGAGCAGTACTTC. Protein product: CASSAGLAVSFEQYF.

As to this clonotype: An end of the junction does not agree with germline; a read error may underlie this. V is TRBV7-9 and J is TRBJ1-6; 8 bases are a match to TRBD1. The CDR3 has 16 amino acids. Germline V gives CDR1 SEHNR, CDR2 FQNEAQ (reference sequence). The CDR3 DNA reads as TGCGCCAGCAGCGCACAACAGGGGGGGTATAATTCACCCCTCCACTTT. Its translation is CASSAQQGGYNSPLHF. The whole variable domain, filled in from reference TRBV7-9 and TRBJ1-6, reads DTGVSQNPRHKITKRGQNVTFRCDPISEHNRLYWYRQTLGQGPEFLTYFQNEAQLEKSRLLSDRFSAERPKGSFSTLEIQRTEQGDSAMYLCASSAQQGGYNSPLHFGNGTRLTVT.